A single sample gave rise to the 22 T cell receptor beta chains below, sequenced in a study of cytomegalovirus exposure and HLA in healthy donors. PCR amplification relied on 60 Vbeta primers (plus 13 Jbeta primers). Using immunoSEQ multiplex PCR, the repertoire was profiled, and TCRdb retains in-frame clones only, with some absent. The sample includes 100,000 or so clones, 75% of them seen just once. The sample consisted of PBMCs. The receptors originated from a woman under 30 in good health and CMV-seropositive.

This chain joins TRBV29-1 and TRBJ1-3; D gene uncertain. The CDR3 is made up of 15 amino acids. The V gene lost 0 bases and the J gene lost 0 bases, with 9 bases spanning the gap. Germline lookup yields CDR1 SQVTM and CDR2 ANQGSEA. CDR3 nucleotides: TGCAGCGTTGAAGATCACCCAGACTCTGGAAACACCATATATTTT. It yields the protein CSVEDHPDSGNTIYF.

The genes are TRBV28 and TRBJ1-1, with TRBD1 matching over 9 bases. V trimming: 7 bases; J trimming: 5 bases; junction bases outside the gene matches: 2. The CDR3 contains 12 residues. Per the germline V gene, CDR1 is MDHEN and CDR2 is SYDVKM. CDR3 region: CASTDRGTEAFF. CDR3 coding DNA: TGTGCCAGCACCGACAGGGGGACTGAAGCTTTCTTT.

This chain uses TRBV30 with TRBJ1-5, with 9 bases aligning to TRBD1. Looked up from germline, CDR1 is GTSNPN and CDR2 is SVGIG (reference sequence). V shed 0 bases, J shed 6 bases, and the junction held 3 bases outside the gene matches. The CDR3 covers 14 residues. The CDR3 nucleotides read TGTGCCTGGAGTGTACAGGGGGCTGGTCAGCCCCAGCATTTT. It specifies CAWSVQGAGQPQHF.

Worth noting for this clone: Different DNA sequences within this sample yield the same CDR3. The V gene is TRBV11-2, the J gene TRBJ2-2; D not certain. Germline V gene data show CDR1 as SGHAT and CDR2 as FQNNGV. V was pared by 6 bases and J by 1 base, with 9 bases between. The CDR3 has 14 residues. The CDR3 region is CASSRRGNTGELFF. Here the CDR3 DNA reads TGTGCCAGCAGTCGACGAGGGAACACCGGGGAGCTGTTTTTT.

The chain couples TRBV7-2 to TRBJ2-2; D might be TRBD1 (6 bases). This CDR3 contains 14 residues. Germline CDR1 reads SGHTA; CDR2 reads FQGNSA. V shed 5 bases and J shed 1 base, with 8 bases lying between them. DNA of the CDR3: TGTGCCAGCAGCCTACAGGGGAACACCGGGGAGCTGTTTTTT. Its translation: CASSLQGNTGELFF.

CDR3 in amino acids: CASSFHCQDNQPQHF. CDR3 DNA: TGCGCCAGCAGCTTCCATTGCCAGGACAATCAGCCCCAGCATTTT. The V call is TRBV5-1, the J call TRBJ1-5; D is undetermined. Trimming removed 2 bases from V and 3 bases from J, with 12 bases in between. In germline, CDR1 is SGHRS, CDR2 YFSETQ. The length of the CDR3 is 15 residues. Based on the CDR3 plus reference TRBV5-1 and TRBJ1-5, the full variable domain is KAGVTQTPRYLIKTRGQQVTLSCSPISGHRSVSWYQQTPGQGLQFLFEYFSETQRNKGNFPGRFSGRQFSNSRSEMNVSTLELGDSALYLCASSFHCQDNQPQHFGDGTRLSIL.

This clone was observed a few times. The V call is TRBV11-2, the J call TRBJ2-3; D gene ambiguous. The CDR3 is made up of 13 amino acids. From germline, CDR1 is SGHAT and CDR2 FQNNGV. Trimming shortened V by 4 bases and J by 6 bases, and 11 bases separated the two germline ends. CDR3 residues: CASSYRSRDTQYF. The CDR3 coding sequence is TGTGCCAGCAGCTACCGGTCCCGGGATACGCAGTATTTT.

This clone was picked up a small number of times. The V gene is TRBV9, the J gene TRBJ2-3; possible D gene TRBD1, 5 bases. Trimming pared 0 bases from V and 1 base from J, leaving 6 bases between. From germline, CDR1 is SGDLS and CDR2 YYNGEE. The CDR3 contains 14 residues. The CDR3 loop reads CASSVGQRTDTQYF. CDR3 coding DNA: TGTGCCAGCAGCGTAGGACAGCGCACAGATACGCAGTATTTT. The variable domain in full, completed from reference TRBV9 and TRBJ2-3, reads DSGVTQTPKHLITATGQRVTLRCSPRSGDLSVYWYQQSLDQGLQFLIQYYNGEERAKGNILERFSAQQFPDLHSELNLSSLELGDSALYFCASSVGQRTDTQYFGPGTRLTVL.

The rearrangement uses TRBV29-1 and TRBJ2-1; 8 bases map to TRBD1. Germline assignment: CDR1 SQVTM and CDR2 ANQGSEA. Trimming took 3 bases from V and 9 from J; bases not matched to a gene: 19. This CDR3 has 17 amino acids. The CDR3 nucleotides are TGCAGCGTTGATTTTGTCCAGGGGGCAGCCCAGGCTGGTGAGCAGTTCTTC. It is translated as CSVDFVQGAAQAGEQFF.

V usage is TRBV5-4 and J usage is TRBJ2-7; the D gene is possibly TRBD2 (5 bases). The ends were cut back, 4 bases at V and 0 bases at J, with 14 bases in the middle. Germline CDR1 and CDR2: SGHNT and YYREEE (reference sequence). This CDR3 has 15 residues. CDR3 in DNA: TGTGCCAGCAGCGCCGACGGAGGATCCTCCTACGAGCAGTACTTC. This translates into CASSADGGSSYEQYF. The whole variable domain, remainder taken from reference TRBV5-4 and TRBJ2-7, is ETGVTQSPTHLIKTRGQQVTLRCSSQSGHNTVSWYQQALGQGPQFIFQYYREEENGRGNFPPRFSGLQFPNYSSELNVNALELDDSALYLCASSADGGSSYEQYFGPGTRLTVT.

The chain has TRBV15 and TRBJ2-7, with TRBD2 matching over 14 bases. Unmatched junction bases numbered 8, after V lost 1 base and J lost 0 bases. CDR1 is LNHNV, CDR2 YYDKDF, per germline (reference sequence). The CDR3 has 19 residues. The chain's CDR3 is CATSRGGTSGSSSSYEQYF. CDR3 coding DNA: TGTGCCACCAGCAGAGGGGGGACTAGCGGGAGTTCGAGCTCCTACGAGCAGTACTTC. The variable domain in full, with the rest retrieved from reference TRBV15 and TRBJ2-7, is DAMVIQNPRYQVTQFGKPVTLSCSQTLNHNVMYWYQQKSSQAPKLLFHYYDKDFNNEADTPDNFQSRRPNTSFCFLDIRSPGLGDTAMYLCATSRGGTSGSSSSYEQYFGPGTRLTVT.

In this sample, this clone turned up once. The J gene is TRBJ1-2, the V gene TRBV9; TRBD1 agrees at 7 bases. This CDR3 has 15 residues. Per germline, CDR1 SGDLS and CDR2 YYNGEE. The V and J ends lost 0 bases and 4 bases, in that order; junction bases with no gene match: 6. The chain's CDR3 is CASSVGQGPGYGYTF. CDR3 coding DNA: TGTGCCAGCAGCGTAGGACAGGGCCCAGGCTATGGCTACACCTTC.

The rearrangement uses TRBV30 and TRBJ2-7; D may be TRBD1 (6 bases). Germline V gene data show CDR1 as GTSNPN and CDR2 as SVGIG (reference sequence). V lost 7 bases and J 0 bases, leaving 16 bases between the germline ends. The CDR3 contains 14 residues. The CDR3 coding sequence is TGTGCCTCCAGCCTGACAGGTAACTCCTACGAGCAGTACTTC. Encoded protein: CASSLTGNSYEQYF.

The J gene is TRBJ1-4, the V gene TRBV11-2; D is ambiguous. This CDR3 contains 15 residues. Germline loops: CDR1 SGHAT, CDR2 FQNNGV. With 3 bases removed from V and 5 bases from J, the gap between germline ends came to 13 bases. The CDR3 loop reads CASSLSAGSNEKLFF. For the CDR3, the DNA is TGTGCCAGCAGCTTGTCTGCCGGTTCCAATGAAAAACTGTTTTTT.

This clone was observed once. V is TRBV29-1 and J is TRBJ2-7; TRBD2 matches at 8 bases. V was clipped by 2 bases and J by 7 bases; unmatched bases: 10. The germline V gene has CDR1 SQVTM and CDR2 ANQGSEA. The CDR3 contains 14 residues. The CDR3 spells CSVERQRGSGEQYF. The CDR3 coding sequence is TGCAGCGTTGAACGCCAGCGGGGGAGCGGAGAGCAGTACTTC.

The CDR3 loop is CASSPTGNTEAFF. CDR3 DNA sequence: TGTGCCAGCAGCCCAACAGGGAACACTGAAGCTTTCTTT. J is TRBJ1-1 and V is TRBV7-2, with a possible D match to TRBD1 (5 bases). This CDR3 has 13 amino acids. Trimming shortened V by 5 bases and J by 1 base, and 8 bases separated the two germline ends. CDR1 and CDR2 (germline): SGHTA, FQGNSA.

The chain joins TRBV5-6 to TRBJ2-1; TRBD2 is a possible D gene (6 bases). CDR3 size: 16 residues. Germline assignment: CDR1 SGHDT and CDR2 YYEEEE. Trimming left V 5 bases short and J 0 bases short, with 15 bases between. DNA of the CDR3: TGTGCCAGCAGGGGGGAGGTTGGGGGCTCCTACAATGAGCAGTTCTTC. Translation gives CASRGEVGGSYNEQFF.

This clone was detected a few times. The chain carries TRBV29-1 and TRBJ2-6, with D possibly being TRBD1 (5 bases). The CDR3 sequence is 14 residues long. Germline V lookup: CDR1 SQVTM, CDR2 ANQGSEA. V lost 7 bases and J lost 2, with 12 bases in between. CDR3 DNA sequence: TGCAGCGCCTGGACAACCACTGGGGCCAACGTCCTGACTTTC. Its protein is CSAWTTTGANVLTF. Full variable domain (rest looked up from reference TRBV29-1 and TRBJ2-6): SAVISQKPSRDICQRGTSLTIQCQVDSQVTMMFWYRQQPGQSLTLIATANQGSEATYESGFVIDKFPISRPNLTFSTLTVSNMSPEDSSIYLCSAWTTTGANVLTFGAGSRLTVL.

V is TRBV5-1 and J is TRBJ2-5; 9 bases match TRBD2. Germline V gives CDR1 SGHRS, CDR2 YFSETQ. The CDR3 has 13 amino acids. Losses at the gene ends were 5 bases for V and 5 bases for J; bases not matched to a gene: 4. CDR3 in amino acids: CASRAGGDETQYF. As DNA, the CDR3 is TGCGCCAGCAGAGCGGGAGGTGACGAGACCCAGTACTTC.

This chain uses TRBV7-9 with TRBJ1-1, with 8 positions matching TRBD1. The V gene's germline CDR1 is SEHNR and CDR2 FQNEAQ (reference sequence). CDR3 length: 15 residues. Trimming took 1 base from V and 4 from J; bases not matched to a gene: 5. CDR3 amino acids: CASSLEQGASTEAFF. DNA of the CDR3: TGTGCCAGCAGCTTAGAGCAGGGGGCGAGCACTGAAGCTTTCTTT.

This clone appeared a few times. V usage is TRBV19 and J usage is TRBJ2-6; the match to TRBD2 covers 13 bases. Germline V gene lookup returns CDR1 LNHDA and CDR2 SQIVND (reference sequence). Germline trimming cut 7 bases from V and 4 bases from J; bases unmatched to any gene: 10. The CDR3 spans 18 residues. The CDR3 is CASNPRTSGSKGANVLTF. The DNA of the CDR3 is TGTGCCAGTAACCCCCGGACTAGCGGGAGTAAGGGGGCCAACGTCCTGACTTTC.

The rearrangement links TRBV29-1 to TRBJ2-7; 10 positions match TRBD1. Germline CDR1 SQVTM, CDR2 ANQGSEA. V lost 2 bases and J lost 2; bases outside the gene matches: 6. The CDR3 runs 15 residues. The CDR3 region is CSVESGTGDAYEQYF. CDR3 DNA sequence: TGCAGCGTTGAATCCGGGACAGGGGACGCCTACGAGCAGTACTTC.